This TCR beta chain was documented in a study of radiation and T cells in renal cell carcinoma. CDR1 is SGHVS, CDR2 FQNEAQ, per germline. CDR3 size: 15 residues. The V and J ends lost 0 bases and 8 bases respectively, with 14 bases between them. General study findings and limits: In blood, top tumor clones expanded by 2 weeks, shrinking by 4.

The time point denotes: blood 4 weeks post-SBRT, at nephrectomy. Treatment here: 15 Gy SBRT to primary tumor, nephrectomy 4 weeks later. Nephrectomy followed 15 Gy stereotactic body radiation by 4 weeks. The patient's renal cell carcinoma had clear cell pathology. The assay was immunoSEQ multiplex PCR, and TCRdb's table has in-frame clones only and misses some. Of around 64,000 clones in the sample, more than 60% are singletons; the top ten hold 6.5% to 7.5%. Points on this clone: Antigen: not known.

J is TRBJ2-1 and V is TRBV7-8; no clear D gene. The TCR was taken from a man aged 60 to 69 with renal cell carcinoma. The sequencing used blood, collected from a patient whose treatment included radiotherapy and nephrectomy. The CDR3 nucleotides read TGTGCCAGCAGCTTAGCCAGACGAGGTCGGGATGAGCAGTTCTTC. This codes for CASSLARRGRDEQFF.